This T cell receptor (beta chain) was captured in a study of metastatic and nonmetastatic thyroid tumors. Study in general: Malignant thyroid and benign thyroid patients provided blood and tumor or nodule tissue whose repertoires were compared. Study findings and constraints: For both blood and tumor, malignant thyroid tumors reportedly showed significantly higher TCR beta diversity than benign nodules did.

Thyroid surgery took place with no prior treatment in any patient. With respect to this clone: Its matching antigen is unknown.

The germline CDR1 and CDR2 sequences are SNHLY and FYNNEI. The V end was cut by 8 bases, the J end by 5 bases, with 14 bases between. The CDR3 length is 13 residues. The authors' processing: Using the CDR3 differences seen across clinicopathological groups, the authors built a distant-metastasis classifier for papillary thyroid cancer, which was meant to discriminate distant-metastatic patients. Via MiXCR, TCRdb re-called the PCR reads. The V and J calls were not made by the authors but by TCRdb's processing. Of roughly 13,000 clones in the sample, around 30% were seen once. The V call is TRBV2, the J call TRBJ2-3; perhaps TRBD1 as D (5 bases). The sample consisted of tumor tissue. This TCR was recovered from a female donor with papillary thyroid cancer or a benign thyroid nodule (not recorded which). Some clones in this sample may be carry-over from other donors' samples. The CDR3 protein is CASRAGIVDTQYF. The CDR3 DNA reads TGTGCCAGCCGGGCAGGGATAGTAGATACGCAGTATTTT.